This record concerns one T cell receptor beta chain sequence. In this sample, this clonotype turned up once. Its antigen is currently not known. No per-base quality is available; no much larger clone lies one base away. One read gives only weak evidence. The germline V gene provides CDR1 SGHTA and CDR2 FQGNSA. The CDR3 covers 16 residues, taking in both the cysteine and the phenylalanine. Only CDR3 DNA is held: 48 bases, read in frame from base 1. V was cut back by 3 bases and J by 6 bases, leaving a gap of 15 bases between them. This sample stems from a study of T cell repertoires in cytomegalovirus infection (dated by TCRdb to about 2019). As for the study more broadly: Peptide stimulations targeted recently identified HLA-C-restricted CMV epitopes, whose presentation resists viral immunomodulation, together with well-studied HLA-B-restricted epitopes. Donor HLA type was relevant to the analysis, because carriage of CMV infection together with the matching HLA type was indicated by public TCR beta signatures.

This sample was sequenced with an Illumina HiSeq 1500. TCRdb redid the processing of the public reads, applying fastp at Q25 and MiXCR, and retained in-frame beta chains. One record per CDR3 amino acid sequence lists the most common genes and DNA. The sample includes 150,000 to 200,000 distinct CDR3 sequences, with about 20% observed a single time. The ten largest clones capture around a quarter of the sample. Study-level results and caveats: Cumulative frequency of public TCR beta family members discriminated carriers of CMV infection plus the relevant HLA type in this cohort and an independent roughly 330-donor cohort. The ex vivo response was dominated by HLA-C-restricted CMV-specific TCR beta clonotypes, which also provided the single most frequent clonotype in two of eight donors.

This specimen's treatment or condition label, per the study, means: in vitro stimulation with specific CMV peptide epitopes to enrich CMV-specific T cells. The chain is assembled from TRBV7-2 and TRBJ1-6, with a weak D call of TRBD1 (5 bases match). The sequencing used CD8+ T cells from cultured PBMCs, collected from culture after CMV antigen stimulation. This TCR was recovered from a human donor in good health (CMV status not recorded). Some clones in this sample may be carry-over from other donors' samples. The bases read TGTGCCAGCAGCTTGGGGGGGTGGGGGATTAATTCACCCCTCCACTTT. Its protein reads: CASSLGGWGINSPLHF.